This T cell receptor (beta chain) came from a study of cytomegalovirus exposure and HLA in healthy donors. As for this clone: Its antigen is still unknown.

When sampled, the donors appeared nominally healthy, though they likely had unrecorded immune exposures. Germline lookup yields CDR1 SGHRS and CDR2 YFSETQ. V lost 0 bases and J lost 6, with 15 bases in between. The length of the CDR3 is 16 residues. Both 60 Vbeta primers and 13 Jbeta primers went into the PCR. Data came from immunoSEQ multiplex PCR; TCRdb stores just in-frame clones and leaves some out. Of about 300,000 clones in the sample, roughly 88% were seen once. Study outcomes and limitations: Association with HLA alleles at 0.05 false discovery rate was found for around 17,000 TCR beta sequences in a later analysis. Sequencing likely caused a cluster of highly shared sequence variants.

The sequenced material came from PBMCs. The TCR was taken from a man aged 35 to 55 in good health and CMV-seropositive. This chain links TRBV5-1 with TRBJ2-2; weak D call: TRBD2 (5 bases). CDR3 sequence reads: CASSLAPGEGAGELFF. The CDR3 DNA is TGCGCCAGCAGCTTGGCTCCAGGTGAGGGAGCCGGGGAGCTGTTTTTT. Variable domain in full (rest from reference TRBV5-1 and TRBJ2-2): KAGVTQTPRYLIKTRGQQVTLSCSPISGHRSVSWYQQTPGQGLQFLFEYFSETQRNKGNFPGRFSGRQFSNSRSEMNVSTLELGDSALYLCASSLAPGEGAGELFFGEGSRLTVL.